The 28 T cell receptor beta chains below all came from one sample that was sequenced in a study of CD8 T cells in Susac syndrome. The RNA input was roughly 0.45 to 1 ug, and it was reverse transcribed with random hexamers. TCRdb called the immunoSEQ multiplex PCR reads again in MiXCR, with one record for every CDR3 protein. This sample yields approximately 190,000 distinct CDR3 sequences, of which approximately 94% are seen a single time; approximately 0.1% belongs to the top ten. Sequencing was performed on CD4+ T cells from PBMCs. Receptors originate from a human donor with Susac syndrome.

CDR3 residues: CSAPKTGVNTEAFF. Written as DNA, the CDR3 is TGCAGTGCTCCCAAGACAGGGGTTAACACTGAAGCTTTCTTT. The chain links TRBV20-1 to TRBJ1-1; TRBD1 matches 8 bases. The CDR3 is made up of 14 amino acids. V trimming: 5 bases; J trimming: 2 bases; junction bases outside the gene matches: 7. The germline V gene encodes CDR1 DFQATT and CDR2 SNEGSKA (reference sequence).

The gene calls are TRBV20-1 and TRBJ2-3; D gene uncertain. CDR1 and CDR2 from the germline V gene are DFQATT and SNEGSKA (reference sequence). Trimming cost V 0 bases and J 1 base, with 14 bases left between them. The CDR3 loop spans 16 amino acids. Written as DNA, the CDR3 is TGCAGTGCTAGAGATCTCGGCTATGGGGGCACAGATACGCAGTATTTT. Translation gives CSARDLGYGGTDTQYF.

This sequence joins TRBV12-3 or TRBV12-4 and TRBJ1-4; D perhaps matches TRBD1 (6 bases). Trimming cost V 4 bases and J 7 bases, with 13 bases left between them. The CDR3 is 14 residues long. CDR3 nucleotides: TGTGCCAGCAGTTACCAGGGGTTTAGTGAAAAACTGTTTTTT. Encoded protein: CASSYQGFSEKLFF.

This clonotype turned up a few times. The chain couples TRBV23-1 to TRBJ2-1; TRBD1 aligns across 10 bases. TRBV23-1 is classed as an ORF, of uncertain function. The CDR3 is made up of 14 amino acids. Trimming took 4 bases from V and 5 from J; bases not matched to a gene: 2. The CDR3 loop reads CASSLTGGHNEQFF. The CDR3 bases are TGCGCCAGCAGTCTGACAGGGGGCCACAATGAGCAGTTCTTC.

CDR3 sequence (DNA): TGTGCCATCAGTGAGCCTGGGACTAGCGGGGGATACGAGCAGTACTTC. This encodes CAISEPGTSGGYEQYF. The chain combines TRBV10-3 with TRBJ2-7; 14 nucleotides agree with TRBD2. V was pared by 2 bases and J by 4 bases, with 4 bases of the junction left unmatched. The CDR3 consists of 16 residues. Germline V gene data show CDR1 as ENHRY and CDR2 as SYGVKD.

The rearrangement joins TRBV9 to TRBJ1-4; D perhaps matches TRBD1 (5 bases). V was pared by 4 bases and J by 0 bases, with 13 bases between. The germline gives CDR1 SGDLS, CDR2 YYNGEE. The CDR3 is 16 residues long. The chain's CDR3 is CASSPGGRPTNEKLFF. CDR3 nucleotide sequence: TGTGCCAGCAGCCCGGGGGGACGACCAACTAATGAAAAACTGTTTTTT.

As DNA, the CDR3 is TGTGCCTGGAGTGCGGGGCGCAGCTATGGCTACACCTTC. As protein: CAWSAGRSYGYTF. This rearrangement joins TRBV30 to TRBJ1-2, with D tentatively TRBD1 (5 bases). V dropped 1 base and J dropped 4 bases, with 10 bases sitting between them. Germline V gives CDR1 GTSNPN, CDR2 SVGIG (reference sequence). The CDR3 consists of 13 residues.

The CDR3 nucleotides read TGCGCCAGCAGCTTGCGGGACACTCAGCAGTTCTTC. Translation: CASSLRDTQQFF. The chain is built from TRBV5-1 and TRBJ2-1; perhaps TRBD1 as D (6 bases). V was trimmed by 1 base and J by 11 bases, leaving 10 bases between them. Per germline, CDR1 SGHRS and CDR2 YFSETQ. The length of the CDR3 is 12 residues.

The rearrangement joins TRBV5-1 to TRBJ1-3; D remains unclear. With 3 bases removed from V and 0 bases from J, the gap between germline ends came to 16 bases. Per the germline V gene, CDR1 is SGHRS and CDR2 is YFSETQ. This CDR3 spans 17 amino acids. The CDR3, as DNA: TGCGCCAGCAGCTATCAGTTCGCACGGAACTCTGGAAACACCATATATTTT. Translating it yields CASSYQFARNSGNTIYF.

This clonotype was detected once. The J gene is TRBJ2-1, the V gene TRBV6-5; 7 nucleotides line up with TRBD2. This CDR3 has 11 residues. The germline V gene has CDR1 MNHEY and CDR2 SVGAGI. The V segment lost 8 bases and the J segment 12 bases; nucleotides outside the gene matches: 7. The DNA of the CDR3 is TGTGCCAGCGGGGAGGGCCCCCGGCAGTTCTTC. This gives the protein CASGEGPRQFF.

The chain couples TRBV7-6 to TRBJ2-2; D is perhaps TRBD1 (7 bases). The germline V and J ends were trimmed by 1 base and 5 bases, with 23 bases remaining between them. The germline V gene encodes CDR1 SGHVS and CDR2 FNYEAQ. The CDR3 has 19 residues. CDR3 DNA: TGTGCCAGCAGCTTAGTTTTTTTATCTCAGGGGGGCGCGACCGGGGAGCTGTTTTTT. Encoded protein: CASSLVFLSQGGATGELFF.

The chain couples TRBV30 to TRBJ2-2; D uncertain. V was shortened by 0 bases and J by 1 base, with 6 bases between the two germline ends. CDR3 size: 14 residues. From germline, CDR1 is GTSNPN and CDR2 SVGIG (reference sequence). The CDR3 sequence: CAWSVIGNTGELFF. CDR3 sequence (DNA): TGTGCCTGGAGTGTAATCGGGAACACCGGGGAGCTGTTTTTT.

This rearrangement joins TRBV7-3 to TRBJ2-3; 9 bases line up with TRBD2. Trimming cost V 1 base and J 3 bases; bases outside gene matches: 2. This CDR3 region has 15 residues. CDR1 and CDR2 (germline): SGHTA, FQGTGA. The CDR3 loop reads CASSLRLAGTDTQYF. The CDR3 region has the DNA TGTGCCAGCAGCTTAAGGCTAGCGGGGACAGATACGCAGTATTTT.

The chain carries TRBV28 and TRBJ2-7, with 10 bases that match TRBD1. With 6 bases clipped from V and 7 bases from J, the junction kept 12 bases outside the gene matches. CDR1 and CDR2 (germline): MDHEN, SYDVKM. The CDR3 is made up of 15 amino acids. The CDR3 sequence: CASRGYGTGAREQYF. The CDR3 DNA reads TGTGCCAGCAGGGGGTATGGGACAGGGGCTAGGGAGCAGTACTTC. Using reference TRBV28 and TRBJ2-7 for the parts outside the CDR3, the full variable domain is DVKVTQSSRYLVKRTGEKVFLECVQDMDHENMFWYRQDPGLGLRLIYFSYDVKMKEKGDIPEGYSVSREKKERFSLILESASTNQTSMYLCASRGYGTGAREQYFGPGTRLTVT.

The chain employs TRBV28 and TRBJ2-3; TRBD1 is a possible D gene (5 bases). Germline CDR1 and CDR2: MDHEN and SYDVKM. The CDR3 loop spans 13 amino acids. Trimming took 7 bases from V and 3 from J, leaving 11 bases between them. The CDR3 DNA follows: TGTGCCAGCACCACTCAGGGTACAGATACGCAGTATTTT. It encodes CASTTQGTDTQYF.

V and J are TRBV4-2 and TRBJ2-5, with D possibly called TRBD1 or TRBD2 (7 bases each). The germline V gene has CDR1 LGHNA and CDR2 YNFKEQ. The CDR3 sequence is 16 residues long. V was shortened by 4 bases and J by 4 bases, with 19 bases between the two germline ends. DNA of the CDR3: TGTGCCAGCAGCCCGCGAGACAGGGAGGGAGGAGAGACCCAGTACTTC. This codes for CASSPRDREGGETQYF.

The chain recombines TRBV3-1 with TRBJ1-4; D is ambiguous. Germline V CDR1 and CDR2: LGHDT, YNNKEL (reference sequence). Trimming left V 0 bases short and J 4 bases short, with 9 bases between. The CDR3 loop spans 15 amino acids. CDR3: CASSQESAGNEKLFF. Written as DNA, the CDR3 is TGTGCCAGCAGCCAAGAGTCAGCGGGTAATGAAAAACTGTTTTTT. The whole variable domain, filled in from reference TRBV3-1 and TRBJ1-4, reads DTAVSQTPKYLVTQMGNDKSIKCEQNLGHDTMYWYKQDSKKFLKIMFSYNNKELIINETVPNRFSPKSPDKAHLNLHINSLELGDSAVYFCASSQESAGNEKLFFGSGTQLSVL.

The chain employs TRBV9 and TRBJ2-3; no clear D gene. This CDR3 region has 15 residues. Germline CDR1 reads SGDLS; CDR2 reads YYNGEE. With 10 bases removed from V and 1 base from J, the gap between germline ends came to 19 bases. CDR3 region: CALGFLRWGTDTQYF. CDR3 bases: TGTGCCTTAGGTTTCCTGAGGTGGGGCACAGATACGCAGTATTTT.

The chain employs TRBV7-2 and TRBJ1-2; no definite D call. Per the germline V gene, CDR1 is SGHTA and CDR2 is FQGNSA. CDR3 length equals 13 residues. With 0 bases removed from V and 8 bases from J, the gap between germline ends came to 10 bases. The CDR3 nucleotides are TGTGCCAGCAGCTTAGCTGGATTGGGGGGCTACACCTTC. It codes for CASSLAGLGGYTF.

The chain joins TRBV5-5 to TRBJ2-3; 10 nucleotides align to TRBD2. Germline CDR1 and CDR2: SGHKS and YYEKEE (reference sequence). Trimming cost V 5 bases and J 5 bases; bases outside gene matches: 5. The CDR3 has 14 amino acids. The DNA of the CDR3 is TGTGCCAGCAGGCTACTAGCGGGGATAGATACGCAGTATTTT. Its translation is CASRLLAGIDTQYF.

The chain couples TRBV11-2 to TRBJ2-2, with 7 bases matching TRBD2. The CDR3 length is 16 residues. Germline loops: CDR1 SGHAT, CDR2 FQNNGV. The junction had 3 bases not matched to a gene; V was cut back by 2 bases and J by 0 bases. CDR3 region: CASSLLSGSNTGELFF. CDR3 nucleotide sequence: TGTGCCAGCAGCTTACTTAGCGGGTCGAACACCGGGGAGCTGTTTTTT.

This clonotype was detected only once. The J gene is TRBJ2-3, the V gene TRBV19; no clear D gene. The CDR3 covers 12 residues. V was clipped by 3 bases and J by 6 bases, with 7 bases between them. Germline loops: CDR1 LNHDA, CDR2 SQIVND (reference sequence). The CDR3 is CASSIREDTQYF. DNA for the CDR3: TGTGCCAGTAGTATTCGCGAGGATACGCAGTATTTT.

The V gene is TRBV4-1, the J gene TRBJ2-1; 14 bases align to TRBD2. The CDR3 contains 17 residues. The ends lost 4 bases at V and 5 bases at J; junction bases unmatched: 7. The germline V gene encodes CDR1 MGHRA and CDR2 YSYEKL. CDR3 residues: CASSPFPGLAGDNEQFF. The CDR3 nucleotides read TGCGCCAGCAGCCCCTTCCCGGGACTAGCGGGGGACAATGAGCAGTTCTTC.

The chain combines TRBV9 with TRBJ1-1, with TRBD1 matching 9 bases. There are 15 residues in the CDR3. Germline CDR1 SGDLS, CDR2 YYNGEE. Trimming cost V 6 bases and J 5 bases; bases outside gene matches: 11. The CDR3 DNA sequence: TGTGCCAGCACCGAATCCACAGGGGGCTTGACTGAAGCTTTCTTT. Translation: CASTESTGGLTEAFF.

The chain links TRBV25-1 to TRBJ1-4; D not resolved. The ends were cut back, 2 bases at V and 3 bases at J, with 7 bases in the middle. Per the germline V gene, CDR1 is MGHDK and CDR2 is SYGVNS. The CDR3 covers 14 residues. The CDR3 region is CASSEGWANEKLFF. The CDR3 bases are TGTGCCAGCAGTGAAGGGTGGGCTAATGAAAAACTGTTTTTT.

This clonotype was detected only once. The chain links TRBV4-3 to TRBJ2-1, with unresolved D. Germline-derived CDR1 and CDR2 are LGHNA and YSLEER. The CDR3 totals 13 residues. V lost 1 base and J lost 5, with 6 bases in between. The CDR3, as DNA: TGCGCCAGCAGCCAAGTCCCCCACAATGAGCAGTTCTTC. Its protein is CASSQVPHNEQFF.

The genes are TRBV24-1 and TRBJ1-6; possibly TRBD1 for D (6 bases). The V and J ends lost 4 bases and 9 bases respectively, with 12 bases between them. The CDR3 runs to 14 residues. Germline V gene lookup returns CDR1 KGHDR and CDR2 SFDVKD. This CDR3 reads CATSEGGYGSPLHF. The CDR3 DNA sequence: TGTGCCACCAGTGAAGGGGGGTATGGTTCACCCCTCCACTTT.

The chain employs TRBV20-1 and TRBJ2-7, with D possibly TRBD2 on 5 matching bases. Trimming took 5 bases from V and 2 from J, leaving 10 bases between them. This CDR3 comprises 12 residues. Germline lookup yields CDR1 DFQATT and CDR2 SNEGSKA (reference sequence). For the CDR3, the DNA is TGCAGTGCTCTAACTAGGGCCTACGAGCAGTACTTC. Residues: CSALTRAYEQYF.